This T cell receptor beta chain was obtained from a study of PD-1 blockade in classical Hodgkin lymphoma. The CDR3 loop spans 11 amino acids. With 7 bases removed from V and 0 bases from J, the gap between germline ends came to 3 bases. The V gene's germline CDR1 is SNHLY and CDR2 FYNNEI. Profiling relied on immunoSEQ multiplex PCR, and the TCRdb table lists in-frame clones only, not all of them. The table records some 100,000 clones, 80% to 95% of them present only once. Every patient had relapsed following autologous stem cell transplantation, and cohorts differed in brentuximab vedotin exposure. This chain joins TRBV2 and TRBJ1-2; D not resolved. Sequences were derived from peripheral blood mononuclear cells (PBMCs), sampled at baseline. The TCR was taken from a human donor with classical Hodgkin lymphoma. In DNA form, the CDR3 reads TGTGCCAGCATCTCTAACTATGGCTACACCTTC. Translating gives CASISNYGYTF.